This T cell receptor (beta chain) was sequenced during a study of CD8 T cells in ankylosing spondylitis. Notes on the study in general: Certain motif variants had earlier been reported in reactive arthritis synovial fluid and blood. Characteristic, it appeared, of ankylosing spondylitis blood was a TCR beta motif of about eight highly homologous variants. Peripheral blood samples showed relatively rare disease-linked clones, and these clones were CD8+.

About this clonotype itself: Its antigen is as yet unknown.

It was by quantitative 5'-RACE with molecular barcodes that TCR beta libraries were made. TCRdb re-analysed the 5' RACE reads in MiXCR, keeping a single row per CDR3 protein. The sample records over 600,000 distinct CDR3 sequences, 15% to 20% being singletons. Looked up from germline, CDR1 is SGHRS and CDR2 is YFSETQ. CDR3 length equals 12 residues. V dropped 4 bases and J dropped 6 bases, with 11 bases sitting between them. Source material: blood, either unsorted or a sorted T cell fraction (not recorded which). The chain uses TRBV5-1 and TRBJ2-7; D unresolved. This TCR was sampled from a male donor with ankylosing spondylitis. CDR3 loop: CASSTAPGEQYF. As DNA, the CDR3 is TGCGCCAGCAGCACGGCCCCGGGCGAGCAGTACTTC.